The clone carrying this T cell receptor (beta chain) has a count of ten or more. Its antigen is undetermined. V shed 3 bases, J shed 4 bases, and the junction held 9 bases outside the gene matches. The germline V gene encodes CDR1 SGHRS and CDR2 YFSETQ. The CDR3 is 16 residues long. The source of the sample is a study of early T cells in non-severe SARS-CoV-2 infection. General observations from the study: There was a bias toward anti-spike CD8 responses in VDJdb matching, which missed private and CD4 specificities.

Attachment of unique molecular identifiers was made to individual cDNA molecules. TCRdb recomputed calls from the 5' RACE reads with MiXCR, one row per CDR3 protein. The table shows tens of thousands of distinct CDR3 sequences, with about 13% occurring only once. The material sequenced was whole blood. The chain is built from TRBV5-1 and TRBJ2-4, with TRBD2 matching 8 bases. The sequence derives from an adult who was a healthcare worker with PCR-confirmed SARS-CoV-2 infection or an uninfected control (not recorded which). The CDR3 sequence: CASSSGAGGPKNIQYF. The CDR3 DNA reads TGCGCCAGCAGCTCCGGGGCGGGAGGCCCGAAAAACATTCAGTACTTC.